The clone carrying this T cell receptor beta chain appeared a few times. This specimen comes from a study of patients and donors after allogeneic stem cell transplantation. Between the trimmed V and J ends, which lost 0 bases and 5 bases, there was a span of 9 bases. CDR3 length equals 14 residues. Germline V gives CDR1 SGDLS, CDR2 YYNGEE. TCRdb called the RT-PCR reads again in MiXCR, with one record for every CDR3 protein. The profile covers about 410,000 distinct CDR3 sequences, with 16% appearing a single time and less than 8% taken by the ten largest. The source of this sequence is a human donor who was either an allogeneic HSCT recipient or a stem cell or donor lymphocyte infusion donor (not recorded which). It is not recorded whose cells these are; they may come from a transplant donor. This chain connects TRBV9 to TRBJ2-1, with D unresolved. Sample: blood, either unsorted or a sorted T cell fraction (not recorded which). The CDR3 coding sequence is TGTGCCAGCAGCGTAGTGTCACTGGACAATGAGCAGTTCTTC. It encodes CASSVVSLDNEQFF.